The subject of this entry is one TCR beta chain. These data come from a study of CD8+CD57+ T cells in acquired aplastic anemia. Study context: Sorted CD4+ and CD8+ cell DNA averaged roughly 3.2 ug. Among healthy donors, CD4+ cells averaged roughly 9.9 million reads.

Researchers used genomic DNA as the template to profile TCR beta VDJ and CDR3. Each CDR3 protein is one row after TCRdb ran MiXCR on the reads. This table holds 200,000 to 250,000 distinct CDR3 sequences, about 59% found once. The CDR3 loop spans 13 amino acids. The V end was cut by 7 bases, the J end by 2 bases, with 11 bases between. The chain is built from TRBV12-3 or TRBV12-4 and TRBJ1-2; the D gene is possibly TRBD1 (6 bases). The receptor was isolated from a human donor in good health. The specimen sequenced was sorted CD4+, CD8+, or CD8+CD57+ T cells (not recorded which) from PBMCs. CDR3 amino acids: CASNGGRNYGYTF. The DNA of the CDR3 is TGTGCCAGCAATGGGGGCAGAAACTATGGCTACACCTTC.